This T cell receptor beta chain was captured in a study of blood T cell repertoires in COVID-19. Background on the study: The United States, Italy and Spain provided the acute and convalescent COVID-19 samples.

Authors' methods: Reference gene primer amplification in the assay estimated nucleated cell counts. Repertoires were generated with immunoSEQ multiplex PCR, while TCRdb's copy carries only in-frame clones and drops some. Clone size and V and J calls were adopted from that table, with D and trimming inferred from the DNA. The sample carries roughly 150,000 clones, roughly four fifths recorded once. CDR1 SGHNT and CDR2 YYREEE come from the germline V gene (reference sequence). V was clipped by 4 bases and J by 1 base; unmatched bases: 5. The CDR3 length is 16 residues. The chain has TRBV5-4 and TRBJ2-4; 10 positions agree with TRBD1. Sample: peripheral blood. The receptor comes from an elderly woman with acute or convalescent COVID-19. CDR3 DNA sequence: TGTGCCAGCAGCGGGACAGGGGTGGGGGCCAAAAACATTCAGTACTTC. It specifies CASSGTGVGAKNIQYF.